A single TCR beta chain is shown here with its context. In this sample, this clonotype turned up many times. The target of this receptor is not known. The sample holds no much larger clone one base away, and base qualities are not on file. A patient counted as having stable hyperthyroidism if there was no progression to ophthalmopathy within 18 months of follow-up. Hyperthyroidism patients were newly diagnosed, with disease duration under 2 months, and aged 18 to 65 years. Anyone with other autoimmune diseases, uncontrolled infections, pregnancy or lactation was excluded from the study. Diagnosis was based on clinical symptoms, serum thyroxine, TRAb, thyroid ultrasound and orbital computed tomography. Using Ficoll-Paque density gradient centrifugation, PBMCs were isolated from 9.5 to 10 ml of fresh peripheral blood. Total RNA was extracted using Trizol reagent, and RNA quality was checked on an Agilent 2100 Bioanalyzer.

This entry is derived from a study of Graves' ophthalmopathy and Graves' hyperthyroidism (dated by TCRdb to 2016 to 2019). Notes on the research overall: Peripheral blood samples were taken at the time of initial diagnosis, before any treatment was given. The 100 discovery patients were divided at random into training and test sets in a 7:3 ratio. In total, over 130 blood samples were TCR-sequenced: 43 ophthalmopathy, about 75 hyperthyroidism and approximately 17 hyperthyroidism-to-ophthalmopathy patients. The study used TCR beta repertoire signatures to distinguish Graves' ophthalmopathy from Graves' hyperthyroidism and to predict progression to ophthalmopathy. Following sample collection, hyperthyroidism patients were given methimazole at a starting dose of 30 mg daily, and ophthalmopathy patients were given high-dose intravenous methylprednisolone. The independent validation cohort included approximately 19 hyperthyroidism patients plus 17 patients who later progressed from hyperthyroidism to ophthalmopathy. T-cell repertoires of thyroid tissue and blood were compared in over 5 hyperthyroidism patients. A discovery set of 100 patients (43 ophthalmopathy, approximately 58 stable hyperthyroidism) was enrolled to explore V-J signatures distinguishing ophthalmopathy from hyperthyroidism. What the work shows at the level of the full study, not this receptor alone: Most of the expanded thyroid clonotypes with a frequency above 0.001 were also detected in blood, and it was suggested that the thyroid immune response may be reflected by blood repertoires. In validation, the model predicted ophthalmopathy progression with 70.59% sensitivity and approximately 78% specificity; roughly 11 predicted patients were CT-confirmed with GO in a median of about 6.2 months. Sample size was not statistically predetermined, and group allocation was not concealed from the investigators. In cross-validation, the 13-signature model distinguished ophthalmopathy from stable hyperthyroidism with approximately 88% sensitivity and 81% to 83% specificity, and in the test set the corresponding values were roughly 80% and 76%.

For repertoire sequencing, TCR beta CDR3 regions were amplified from RNA transcripts. The first round was an RT-PCR using HTBI primers with the Qiagen OneStep RT-PCR kit, and this first round was followed by a second-round multiplex PCR, then size selection and purification. Sequencing of the libraries was carried out on an Illumina HiSeq2000 in paired-end mode with 100 bp reads. The original methods were these. SOAPnuke was used to process the reads, removing any read that contained adapters or uncalled bases, had a mean Phred below 15, or lacked an exact match to the constant primer or identifier. COPE v1.2.5 was used to merge the high-quality paired reads. Each unique nucleotide sequence was defined as a clonotype, and clonotypes were aligned to IMGT TRB V, D and J references with MiTCR v1.1. Analysis was restricted to V-J combinations with a frequency above 0.0001, which covered about 99% of repertoires. A TCR clonal expansion and chaos score per V-J combination was defined as the ratio of F50 clonal expansion to chaos observed in the TCRdist matrix. Features were reduced by Welch's t-statistics and random forest to approximately 13 V-J combinations, which fed a naive Bayes classifier. Thyroid-blood repertoire similarity was quantified with the Morisita-Horn index. TCRdb applied fastp at Q25 and MiXCR to the public reads, then kept only in-frame beta chains. Each record represents a unique CDR3 protein, reported with the most common genes and DNA among its rows. TCRdb, not the authors, supplied the V and J calls. The sample table shows about 400,000 distinct CDR3 sequences, and over 15% are seen once. 5.5% to 7% of the sample rests with the top ten.

The V and J ends are trimmed by 3 bases and 6 bases, leaving 14 bases between them. The CDR3 goes from the cysteine to the phenylalanine over 15 residues. Only the CDR3 DNA is retained, 45 bases long and in frame from the first base. CDR1 is given as SGHAT and CDR2 as FQNNGV, both from the germline V gene. The TCR originated in a woman aged 18-29 years with stable Graves' hyperthyroidism. Donor details come from another sample of the same person, matched by shared clones. The sequence is built from TRBV11-2 and TRBJ2-2; confidence is insufficient to name the D gene. What was sequenced was peripheral blood. Here the CDR3 is given as CASSFFDPAAGELFF. The DNA reads as follows: TGTGCCAGCAGCTTTTTTGACCCCGCGGCCGGGGAGCTGTTTTTT.